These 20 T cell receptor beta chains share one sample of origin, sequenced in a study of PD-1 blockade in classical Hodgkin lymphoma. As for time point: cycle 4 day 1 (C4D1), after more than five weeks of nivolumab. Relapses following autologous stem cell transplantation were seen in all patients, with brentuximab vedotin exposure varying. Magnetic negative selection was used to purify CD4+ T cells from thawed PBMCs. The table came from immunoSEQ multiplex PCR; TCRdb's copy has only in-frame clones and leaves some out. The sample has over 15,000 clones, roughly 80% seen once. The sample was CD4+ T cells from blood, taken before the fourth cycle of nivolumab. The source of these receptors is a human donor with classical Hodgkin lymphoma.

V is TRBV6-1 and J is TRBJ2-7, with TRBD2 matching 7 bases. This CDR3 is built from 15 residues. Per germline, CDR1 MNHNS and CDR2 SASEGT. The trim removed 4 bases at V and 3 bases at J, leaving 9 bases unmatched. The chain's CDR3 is CASSVSGGGLYEQYF. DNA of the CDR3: TGTGCCAGCAGTGTAAGCGGCGGGGGACTCTACGAGCAGTACTTC.

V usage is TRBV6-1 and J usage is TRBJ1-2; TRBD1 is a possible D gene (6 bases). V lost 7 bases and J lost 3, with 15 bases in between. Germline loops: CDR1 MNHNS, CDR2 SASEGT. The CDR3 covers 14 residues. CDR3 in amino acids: CASNQARGDYGYTF. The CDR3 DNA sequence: TGTGCCAGCAACCAGGCGAGGGGGGACTATGGCTACACCTTC.

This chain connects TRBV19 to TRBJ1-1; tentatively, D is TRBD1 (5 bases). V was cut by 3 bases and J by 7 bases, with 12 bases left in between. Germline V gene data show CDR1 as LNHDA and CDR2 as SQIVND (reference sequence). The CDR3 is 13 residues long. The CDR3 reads CASSIRQGREAFF. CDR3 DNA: TGTGCCAGTAGTATTCGTCAGGGACGTGAAGCTTTCTTT.

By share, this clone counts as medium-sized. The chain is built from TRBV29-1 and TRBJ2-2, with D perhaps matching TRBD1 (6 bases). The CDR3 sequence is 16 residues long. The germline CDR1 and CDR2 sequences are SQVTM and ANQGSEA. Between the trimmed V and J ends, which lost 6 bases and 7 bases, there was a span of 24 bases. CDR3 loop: CSVESTTGALGGELFF. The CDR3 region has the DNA TGCAGCGTGGAATCTACGACAGGCGCTCTTGGCGGGGAGCTGTTTTTT.

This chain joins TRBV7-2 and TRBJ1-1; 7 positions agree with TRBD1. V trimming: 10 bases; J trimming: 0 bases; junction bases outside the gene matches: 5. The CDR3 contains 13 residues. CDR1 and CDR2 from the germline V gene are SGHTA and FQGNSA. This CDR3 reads CATKQGLNTEAFF. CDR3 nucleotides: TGTGCCACAAAACAGGGGTTGAACACTGAAGCTTTCTTT.

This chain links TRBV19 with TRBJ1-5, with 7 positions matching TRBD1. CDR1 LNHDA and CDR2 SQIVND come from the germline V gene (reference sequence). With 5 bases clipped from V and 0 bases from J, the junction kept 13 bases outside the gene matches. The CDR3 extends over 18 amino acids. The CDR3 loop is CASSLFTGTADSNQPQHF. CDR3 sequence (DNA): TGTGCCAGTAGTCTCTTCACCGGGACAGCGGATAGCAATCAGCCCCAGCATTTT.

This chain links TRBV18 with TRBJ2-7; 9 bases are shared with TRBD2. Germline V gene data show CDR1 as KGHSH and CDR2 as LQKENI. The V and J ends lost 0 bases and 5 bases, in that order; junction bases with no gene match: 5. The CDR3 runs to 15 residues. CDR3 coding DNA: TGTGCCAGCTCACCACCTGGCGGGAGGGATAACGAGCAGTACTTC. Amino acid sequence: CASSPPGGRDNEQYF.

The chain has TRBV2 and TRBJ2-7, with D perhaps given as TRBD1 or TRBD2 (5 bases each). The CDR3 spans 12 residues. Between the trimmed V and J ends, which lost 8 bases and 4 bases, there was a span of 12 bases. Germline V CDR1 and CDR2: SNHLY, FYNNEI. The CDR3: CASRSEGYEQYV. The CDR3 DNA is TGTGCCAGCCGAAGCGAGGGGTACGAGCAGTACGTC.

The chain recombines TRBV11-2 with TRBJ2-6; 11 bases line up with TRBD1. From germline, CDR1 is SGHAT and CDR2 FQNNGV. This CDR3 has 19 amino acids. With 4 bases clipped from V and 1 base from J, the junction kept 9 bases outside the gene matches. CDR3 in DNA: TGTGCCAGCAGCTCGTGGGGACAGGGGGGGCAATCTGGGGCCAACGTCCTGACTTTC. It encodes CASSSWGQGGQSGANVLTF.

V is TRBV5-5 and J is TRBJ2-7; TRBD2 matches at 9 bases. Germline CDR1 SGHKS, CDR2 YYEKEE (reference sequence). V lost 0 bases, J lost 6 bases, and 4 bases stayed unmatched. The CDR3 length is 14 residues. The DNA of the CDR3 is TGTGCCAGCAGCTTGGAGGTAGCGGGAGCCGAGCAGTACTTC. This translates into CASSLEVAGAEQYF.

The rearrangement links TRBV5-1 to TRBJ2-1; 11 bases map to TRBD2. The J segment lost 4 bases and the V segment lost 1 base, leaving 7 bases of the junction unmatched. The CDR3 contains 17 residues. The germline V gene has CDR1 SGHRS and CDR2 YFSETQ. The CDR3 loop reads CASSLMASGGQYNEQFF. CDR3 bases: TGCGCCAGCAGCTTGATGGCTAGCGGGGGGCAATACAATGAGCAGTTCTTC.

In DNA form, the CDR3 reads TGTGCCAGCAGGACCGGGACAGGGGGCTATCAGCCCCAGCATTTT. It yields the protein CASRTGTGGYQPQHF. This chain joins TRBV6-5 and TRBJ1-5, with 12 bases aligning to TRBD1. J lost 5 bases, V lost 6 bases, and 5 bases had no gene match. Per the germline V gene, CDR1 is MNHEY and CDR2 is SVGAGI. This CDR3 comprises 15 residues.

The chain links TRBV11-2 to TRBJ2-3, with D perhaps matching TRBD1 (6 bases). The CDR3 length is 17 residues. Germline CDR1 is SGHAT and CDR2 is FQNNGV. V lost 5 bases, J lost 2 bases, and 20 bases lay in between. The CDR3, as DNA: TGTGCCAGCAGCCCCCGTGACAGGTACCTGATCACAGATACGCAGTATTTT. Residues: CASSPRDRYLITDTQYF.

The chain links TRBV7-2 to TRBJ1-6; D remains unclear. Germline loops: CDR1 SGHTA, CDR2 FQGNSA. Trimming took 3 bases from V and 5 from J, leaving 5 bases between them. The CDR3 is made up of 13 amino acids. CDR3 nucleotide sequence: TGTGCCAGCAGCTTGCGGAATAATTCACCCCTCCACTTT. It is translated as CASSLRNNSPLHF.

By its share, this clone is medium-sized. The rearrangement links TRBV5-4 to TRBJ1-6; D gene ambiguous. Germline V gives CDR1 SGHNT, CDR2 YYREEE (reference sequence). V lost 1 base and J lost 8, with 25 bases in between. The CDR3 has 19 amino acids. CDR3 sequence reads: CASSLSIRTSRGGYSPLHF. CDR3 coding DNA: TGTGCCAGCAGCTTGTCGATCAGAACGTCCCGAGGCGGGTATTCACCCCTCCACTTT.

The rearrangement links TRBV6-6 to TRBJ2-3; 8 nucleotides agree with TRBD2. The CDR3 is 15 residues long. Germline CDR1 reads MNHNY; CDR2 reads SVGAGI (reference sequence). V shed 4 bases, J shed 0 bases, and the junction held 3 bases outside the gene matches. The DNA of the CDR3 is TGTGCCAGCAGTTTCCTAGCGGGCAGCACAGATACGCAGTATTTT. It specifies CASSFLAGSTDTQYF.

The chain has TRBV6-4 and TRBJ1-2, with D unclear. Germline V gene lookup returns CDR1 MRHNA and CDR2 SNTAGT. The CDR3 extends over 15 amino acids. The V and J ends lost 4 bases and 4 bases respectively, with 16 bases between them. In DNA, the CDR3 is TGTGCCAGCAGTGGCTCCTGGACGGGTGGCTATGGCTACACCTTC. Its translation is CASSGSWTGGYGYTF.

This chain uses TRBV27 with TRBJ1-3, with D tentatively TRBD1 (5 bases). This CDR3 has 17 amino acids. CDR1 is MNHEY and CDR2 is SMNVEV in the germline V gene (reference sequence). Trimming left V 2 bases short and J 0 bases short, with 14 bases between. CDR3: CASSLTGRRHSGNTIYF. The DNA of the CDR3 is TGTGCCAGCAGTTTAACGGGACGGCGACACTCTGGAAACACCATATATTTT.

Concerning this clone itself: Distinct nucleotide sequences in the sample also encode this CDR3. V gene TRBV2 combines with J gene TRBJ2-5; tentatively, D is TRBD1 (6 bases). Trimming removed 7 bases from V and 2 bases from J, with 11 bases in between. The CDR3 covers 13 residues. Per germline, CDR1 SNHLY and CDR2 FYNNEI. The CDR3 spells CASIRDRQETQYF. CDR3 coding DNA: TGTGCCAGCATCAGAGACAGGCAAGAGACCCAGTACTTC.

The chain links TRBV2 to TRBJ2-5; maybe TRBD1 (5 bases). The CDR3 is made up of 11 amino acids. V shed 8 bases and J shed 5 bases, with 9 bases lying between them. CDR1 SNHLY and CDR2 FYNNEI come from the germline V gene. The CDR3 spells CASCRVETQYF. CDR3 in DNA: TGTGCCAGCTGCAGGGTGGAGACCCAGTACTTC. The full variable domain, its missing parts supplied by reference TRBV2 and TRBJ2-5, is EPEVTQTPSHQVTQMGQEVILRCVPISNHLYFYWYRQILGQKVEFLVSFYNNEISEKSEIFDDQFSVERPDGSNFTLKIRSTKLEDSAMYFCASCRVETQYFGPGTRLLVL.